This TCR beta chain was found in a study of vaccination and CD4 T cells after COVID-19. Study information: The convalescents were made up of six males and four females, two of whom were Hispanic. Control cultures were given a CEFX pool, an HIV-1 Nef pool, or no peptide. Subjects got two shots of BNT162b2 or mRNA-1273 vaccine. General study points: Spike mono-reactivity was the property of 304 of 307 vaccine-specific clones in convalescent patients.

This clonotype came up a few times. The antigen remains undetermined. The treatment is: approximately 10-day PBMC culture with coronavirus spike peptide pools or control peptides (ViraFEST assay). The CDR3 has 14 amino acids. CDR1 is MNHNS, CDR2 SASEGT, per germline. The trim removed 5 bases at V and 4 bases at J, leaving 5 bases unmatched. The Oncomine TCR Beta short-read assay sequenced DNA from cultured CD4+ T cells. MiXCR, applied by TCRdb to the PCR reads, yields one record per CDR3 protein. Counted here are about 20,000 distinct CDR3 sequences, 32% occurring once; the ten biggest clones make up roughly 12%.

The source of this sequence is a human donor with COVID-19. Sequences were obtained from cultured CD4+ T cells from blood. The chain is built from TRBV6-1 and TRBJ2-7, with 10 nucleotides matching TRBD2. The CDR3 loop is CASSPSSGGYEQYF. The CDR3 nucleotides are TGTGCCAGCAGTCCGTCTAGCGGGGGTTACGAGCAGTACTTC.